The clone carrying this T cell receptor beta chain was observed many times. As yet, its antigen is unknown. These data are taken from a study of T-cell reconstitution after alpha-beta-depleted transplantation in children. Findings and limits, study-wide: Newly generated T cells supplied most T-cell counts and diversity one year post-transplant. Surviving thymic progenitors and recipient T cells were the source of high TCRbeta diversity at day 60 in some patients. Several hundred rapidly expanded clones from non-depleted graft cells reportedly supplied alpha-beta T cells about two months post-transplant.

Molecular barcoding with unique molecular identifiers was used for the TCRbeta library. TCRdb called the PCR reads again in MiXCR, with one record for every CDR3 protein. This sample has approximately 650,000 distinct CDR3 sequences; around 13% occur once, and the top ten carry about 0.79%. The specimen comprised PBMCs, sampled before TCRalphabeta/CD19-depleted stem cell transplant. This sequence originates from a girl aged 2 to 9 with congenital amegakaryocytic thrombocytopenia, due to receive a stem cell transplant.

This CDR3 is CASSLAVRGFDEQYF. The DNA for the CDR3 is TGTGCCAGCAGCTTAGCGGTCAGGGGGTTCGACGAGCAGTACTTC. This chain connects TRBV7-6 to TRBJ2-7; TRBD1 matches 7 bases. Germline V lookup: CDR1 SGHVS, CDR2 FNYEAQ. V lost 0 bases, J lost 5 bases, and 7 bases stayed unmatched. The CDR3 length is 15 residues.